One and the same sample provided the 17 T cell receptor beta chains below, sequenced in a study of blood T cell repertoires in COVID-19. TCRdb's copy holds only in-frame clones and misses some; the assay was immunoSEQ multiplex PCR. The sample has about 270,000 clones; 85% are singletons. Sequenced input: peripheral blood. All receptors derive from a woman aged 50 to 65 with active or convalescent COVID-19.

CDR3 sequence: CASSSYRGGQPQHF. The CDR3 DNA reads as TGTGCCAGCAGTTCCTACAGGGGCGGGCAGCCCCAGCATTTT. The chain is built from TRBV27 and TRBJ1-5; 7 nucleotides match TRBD1. This CDR3 has 14 residues. V was pared by 4 bases and J by 7 bases, with 7 bases of the junction left unmatched. Germline V gene data show CDR1 as MNHEY and CDR2 as SMNVEV (reference sequence).

The chain combines TRBV11-2 with TRBJ1-6; 7 bases are shared with TRBD1. Germline V gene sequence: CDR1 SGHAT, CDR2 FQNNGV. CDR3 length: 14 residues. J gave up 13 bases and V 5 bases, and 11 bases lay outside the gene matches. As DNA, the CDR3 is TGTGCCAGCAGCGTCCGGGACAGTCTTGGGCCCCTCCACTTT. Amino acid sequence: CASSVRDSLGPLHF.

This clone showed up just a few times. The V gene is TRBV29-1, the J gene TRBJ1-1; D is undetermined. The CDR3 has 11 residues. Germline-derived CDR1 and CDR2 are SQVTM and ANQGSEA. The V end lost 7 bases, the J end lost 1 base, and 7 bases lay between the germline ends. CDR3 in amino acids: CSAVANTEAFF. The DNA of the CDR3 is TGCAGCGCCGTAGCGAACACTGAAGCTTTCTTT.

The CDR3 spells CASTLGTGYQPQHF. Here the CDR3 DNA reads TGTGCCAGCACCTTAGGGACAGGTTATCAGCCCCAGCATTTT. The chain is built from TRBV6-5 and TRBJ1-5, with TRBD1 identical over 8 bases. Germline V gene data show CDR1 as MNHEY and CDR2 as SVGAGI. The CDR3 totals 14 residues. V shed 7 bases, J shed 5 bases, and the junction held 7 bases outside the gene matches.

The V call is TRBV6-5, the J call TRBJ2-4; TRBD2 matches at 13 bases. The CDR3 consists of 15 residues. Unmatched junction bases numbered 7, after V lost 6 bases and J lost 8 bases. Germline CDR1 reads MNHEY; CDR2 reads SVGAGI. The CDR3 bases are TGTGCCAGCAGCGGGGGGACTAGCGGGAAGTACATTCAGTACTTC. Amino acids: CASSGGTSGKYIQYF.

The rearrangement joins TRBV7-8 to TRBJ1-4, with D possibly being TRBD1 (6 bases). CDR1 and CDR2 (germline): SGHVS, FQNEAQ. CDR3 length: 14 amino acids. Trimming removed 5 bases at V and 8 bases at J, with 15 bases between. CDR3 sequence reads: CASSTQGNGEKLFF. In DNA form, the CDR3 reads TGTGCCAGCAGCACCCAGGGGAACGGAGAAAAACTGTTTTTT.

CDR3 protein: CASKEGQGSYEQYF. The CDR3 nucleotides read TGTGCCAGCAAGGAGGGACAGGGCTCCTACGAGCAGTACTTC. This chain connects TRBV6-5 to TRBJ2-7, with 9 bases that match TRBD1. V was clipped by 7 bases and J by 0 bases; unmatched bases: 4. This CDR3 is 14 amino acids long. Germline CDR1 reads MNHEY; CDR2 reads SVGAGI.

As DNA, the CDR3 is TGTGCCAGCAGACGGGACTTCCGAGGCGATCAGCCCCAGCATTTT. Residues: CASRRDFRGDQPQHF. The chain uses TRBV6-5 and TRBJ1-5; D might be TRBD1 (5 bases). Germline V gives CDR1 MNHEY, CDR2 SVGAGI. This CDR3 has 15 amino acids. The germline V and J ends were trimmed by 6 bases and 5 bases, with 17 bases remaining between them.

The genes are TRBV14 and TRBJ1-1, with TRBD1 matching 10 bases. Germline trimming cut 1 base from V and 5 bases from J; bases unmatched to any gene: 7. Germline V gene data show CDR1 as SGHDN and CDR2 as FVKESK. The CDR3 covers 16 residues. Here the CDR3 DNA reads TGTGCCAGCAGCCAAGTACCGGGACAGGGGCGAACTGAAGCTTTCTTT. Protein sequence: CASSQVPGQGRTEAFF.

The chain has TRBV5-1 and TRBJ1-2, with 8 bases matching TRBD1. Germline CDR1 reads SGHRS; CDR2 reads YFSETQ. Trimming took 1 base from V and 6 from J; bases not matched to a gene: 5. The CDR3 spans 14 residues. The CDR3 region is CASSLLQGAHGYTF. CDR3 nucleotide sequence: TGCGCCAGCAGCTTGTTGCAGGGGGCCCATGGCTACACCTTC. Combining the CDR3 with reference TRBV5-1 and TRBJ1-2 gives the whole variable domain KAGVTQTPRYLIKTRGQQVTLSCSPISGHRSVSWYQQTPGQGLQFLFEYFSETQRNKGNFPGRFSGRQFSNSRSEMNVSTLELGDSALYLCASSLLQGAHGYTFGSGTRLTVV.

This clone was detected only a few times. DNA for the CDR3: TGCGCCAGCAGCCCTAGCGGGACAGGAAATGAAAAACTGTTTTTT. Protein product: CASSPSGTGNEKLFF. This chain uses TRBV5-1 with TRBJ1-4; 8 nucleotides align to TRBD1. Losses at the gene ends were 4 bases for V and 5 bases for J; bases not matched to a gene: 7. Germline-derived CDR1 and CDR2 are SGHRS and YFSETQ. This CDR3 comprises 15 residues.

The chain combines TRBV5-1 with TRBJ1-1, with a weak D call TRBD1 (5 bases). The V end was cut by 0 bases, the J end by 1 base, with 10 bases between. The CDR3 runs to 15 residues. Germline V gives CDR1 SGHRS, CDR2 YFSETQ. This CDR3 reads CASSLGQGWNTEAFF. CDR3 DNA sequence: TGCGCCAGCAGCTTGGGGCAGGGATGGAACACTGAAGCTTTCTTT.

V is TRBV19 and J is TRBJ2-1, with a tentative D call TRBD1 (6 bases). CDR3 length: 13 amino acids. The germline CDR1 and CDR2 sequences are LNHDA and SQIVND (reference sequence). V was shortened by 6 bases and J by 6 bases, with 12 bases between the two germline ends. CDR3 DNA sequence: TGTGCCAGTAGACAGGGACGGGGCAATGAGCAGTTCTTC. Translation gives CASRQGRGNEQFF.

The chain recombines TRBV27 with TRBJ1-1, with 10 bases matching TRBD1. This CDR3 has 14 residues. V was pared by 8 bases and J by 5 bases, with 8 bases of the junction left unmatched. CDR1 and CDR2 from the germline V gene are MNHEY and SMNVEV (reference sequence). The CDR3 region has the DNA TGTGCCAGCTCCAAGGGACAGGGGAGGACTGAAGCTTTCTTT. Translating gives CASSKGQGRTEAFF.

The V gene is TRBV12-3 or TRBV12-4, the J gene TRBJ1-6, with 8 bases matching TRBD1. The CDR3 runs 13 residues. V lost 5 bases and J lost 12; bases outside the gene matches: 6. The CDR3 sequence: CASSPGQGLPLHF. CDR3 DNA sequence: TGTGCCAGCAGTCCCGGACAGGGTTTACCCCTCCACTTT.

The CDR3 spells CASSGDRSYSGNTIYF. CDR3 nucleotides: TGTGCCAGCAGTGGCGACAGGTCATACTCTGGAAACACCATATATTTT. V usage is TRBV28 and J usage is TRBJ1-3; D might be TRBD1 (6 bases). The germline V gene encodes CDR1 MDHEN and CDR2 SYDVKM. The ends were cut back, 5 bases at V and 0 bases at J, with 14 bases in the middle. This CDR3 region has 16 residues.

CDR3 loop: CASSIGSGYEQYF. Written as DNA, the CDR3 is TGTGCCAGTAGTATAGGGAGCGGTTACGAGCAGTACTTC. V is TRBV19 and J is TRBJ2-7; possible D gene TRBD2, 5 bases. V was pared by 1 base and J by 4 bases, with 8 bases between. The germline V gene has CDR1 LNHDA and CDR2 SQIVND (reference sequence). The CDR3 covers 13 residues.